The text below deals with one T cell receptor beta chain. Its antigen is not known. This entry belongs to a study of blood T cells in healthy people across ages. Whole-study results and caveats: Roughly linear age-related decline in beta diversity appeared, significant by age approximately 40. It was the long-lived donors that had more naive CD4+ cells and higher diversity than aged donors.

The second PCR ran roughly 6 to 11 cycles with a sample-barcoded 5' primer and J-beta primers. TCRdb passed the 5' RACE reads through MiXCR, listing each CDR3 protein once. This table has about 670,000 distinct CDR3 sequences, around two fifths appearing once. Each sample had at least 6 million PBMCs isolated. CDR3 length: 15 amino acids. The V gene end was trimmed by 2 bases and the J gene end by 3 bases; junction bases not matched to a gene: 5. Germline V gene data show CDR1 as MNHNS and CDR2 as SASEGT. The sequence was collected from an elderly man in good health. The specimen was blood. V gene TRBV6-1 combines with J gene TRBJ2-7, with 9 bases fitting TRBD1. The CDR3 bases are TGTGCCAGCAGTGAACGACACAGGGGGCTCTACGAGCAGTACTTC. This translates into CASSERHRGLYEQYF.